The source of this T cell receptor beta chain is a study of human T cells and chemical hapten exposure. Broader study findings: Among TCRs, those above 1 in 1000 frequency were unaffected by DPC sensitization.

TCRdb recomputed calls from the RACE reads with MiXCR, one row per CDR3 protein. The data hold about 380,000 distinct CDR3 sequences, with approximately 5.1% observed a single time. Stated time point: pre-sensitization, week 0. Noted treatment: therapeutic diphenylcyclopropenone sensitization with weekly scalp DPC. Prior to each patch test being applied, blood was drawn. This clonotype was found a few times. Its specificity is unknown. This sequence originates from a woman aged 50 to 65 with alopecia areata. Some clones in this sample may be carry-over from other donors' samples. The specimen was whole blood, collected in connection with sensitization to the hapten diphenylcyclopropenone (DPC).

This CDR3 is CASSEDRKEAFF. The DNA for the CDR3 is TGTGCCAGCAGCGAGGACAGAAAGGAAGCTTTCTTT. The chain recombines TRBV3-1 with TRBJ1-1; possibly TRBD1 for D (6 bases). The germline CDR1 and CDR2 sequences are LGHDT and YNNKEL (reference sequence). This CDR3 contains 12 residues. V was shortened by 5 bases and J by 8 bases, with 12 bases between the two germline ends.